This T cell receptor beta chain came from a study of Ad26.COV2.S vaccination and SARS-CoV-2 variants. This CDR3 is 15 amino acids long. Germline CDR1 reads LNHDA; CDR2 reads SQIVND (reference sequence). Trimming left V 7 bases short and J 6 bases short, with 18 bases between. TCRdb's copy holds only in-frame clones and misses some; the assay was immunoSEQ multiplex PCR. The repertoire includes approximately 340,000 clones, just over 90% of them detected once, and 3.9% sits in the top ten. This clone was recorded once. Sequencing was performed on peripheral blood, taken after recovery from COVID-19. This sequence originates from a human donor who had recovered from COVID-19. This chain joins TRBV19 and TRBJ2-2; possible D gene TRBD1, 5 bases. The CDR3 sequence is CASTPVGDRAGELFF. In DNA form, the CDR3 reads TGTGCCAGTACTCCTGTAGGGGATAGGGCCGGGGAGCTGTTTTTT. The complete variable domain, with remaining parts taken from reference TRBV19 and TRBJ2-2, reads DGGITQSPKYLFRKEGQNVTLSCEQNLNHDAMYWYRQDPGQGLRLIYYSQIVNDFQKGDIAEGYSVSREKKESFPLTVTSAQKNPTAFYLCASTPVGDRAGELFFGEGSRLTVL.